A few counts support the clone carrying this T cell receptor (beta chain). This sample is drawn from a study of regulatory T cells in long-lasting Graves disease. Indicated time point: persistent/refractory GD, antithyroid drugs over 5 years with positive TRAb. PBMCs provided the RNA from which the TCR library was made. The germline CDR1 and CDR2 sequences are MDHEN and SYDVKM. CDR3 length: 15 residues. The trim removed 3 bases at V and 7 bases at J, leaving 4 bases unmatched. To make TCR beta libraries, researchers used iRepertoire HTBI primers and Arm-PCR of CDR3 regions. MiXCR was run by TCRdb on the multiplex PCR reads, yielding one entry per CDR3 protein. In the table there are roughly 700,000 distinct CDR3 sequences, about 30% of which are singletons.

The chain couples TRBV28 to TRBJ1-6; TRBD1 matches 9 bases. This specimen was peripheral blood mononuclear cells (PBMCs), taken when the disease was refractory, from a patient treated with antithyroid drugs. The source is a female donor with Graves disease. CDR3 residues: CASSFSDRGNSPLHF. The CDR3 DNA reads TGTGCCAGCAGTTTTTCAGACAGGGGGAATTCACCCCTCCACTTT.